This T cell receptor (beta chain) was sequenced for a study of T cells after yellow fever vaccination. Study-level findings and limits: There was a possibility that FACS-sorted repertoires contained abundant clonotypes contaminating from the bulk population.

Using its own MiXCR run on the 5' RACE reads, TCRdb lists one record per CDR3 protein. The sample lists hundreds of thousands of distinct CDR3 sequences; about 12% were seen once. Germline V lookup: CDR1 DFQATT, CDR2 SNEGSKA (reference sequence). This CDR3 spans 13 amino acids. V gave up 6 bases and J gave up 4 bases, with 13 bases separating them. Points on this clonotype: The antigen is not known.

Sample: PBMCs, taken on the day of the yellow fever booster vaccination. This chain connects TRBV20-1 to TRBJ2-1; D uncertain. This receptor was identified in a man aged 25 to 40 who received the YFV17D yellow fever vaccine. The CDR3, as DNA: TGCAGTGCCCCTCAAGACCATTACAATGAGCAGTTCTTC. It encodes CSAPQDHYNEQFF.